Presented here are 12 T cell receptor beta chains from one specimen sequenced in a study of T cell responses to AZD1222 COVID-19 vaccine. Measured with immunoSEQ multiplex PCR; TCRdb has only the in-frame clones, and not every one. The sample includes 89,000 or so clones, about 93% of them seen just once. Here the sequenced sample was peripheral blood, taken 28 days after the second AZD1222 dose. Source of these receptors: an adult who received the AZD1222 COVID-19 vaccine.

Note on this clone: At one end the junction does not follow the germline gene, possibly because of a read error. V and J are TRBV28 and TRBJ1-3; tentatively, D is TRBD1 (5 bases). The length of the CDR3 is 17 residues. Germline CDR1 MDHEN, CDR2 SYDVKM. CDR3 sequence (DNA): TGTGCCAGCAGTGGACGATCTGGCCTGAATGGGGGAAGCACCATATATTTT. This encodes CASSGRSGLNGGSTIYF.

CDR3 in amino acids: CASSSDGQGVTEAFF. As DNA, the CDR3 is TGTGCCAGCAGTTCTGACGGACAGGGTGTCACTGAAGCTTTCTTT. The chain couples TRBV6-6 to TRBJ1-1, with 8 nucleotides matching TRBD1. The germline V gene has CDR1 MNHNY and CDR2 SVGAGI (reference sequence). This CDR3 region has 15 residues. With 4 bases clipped from V and 4 bases from J, the junction kept 8 bases outside the gene matches.

The CDR3 region has the DNA TGTGCCAGCAGCTTGGCCGGCACCGTCTACGAGCAGTACTTC. It specifies CASSLAGTVYEQYF. The chain couples TRBV5-4 to TRBJ2-7; D is unresolved. Germline-derived CDR1 and CDR2 are SGHNT and YYREEE (reference sequence). The CDR3 loop spans 14 amino acids. Trimming removed 0 bases from V and 3 bases from J, with 10 bases in between.

In regard to this clone: The junction shows a germline mismatch at one end, possibly a read error. The chain has TRBV7-7 and TRBJ2-1; unclear D gene. The CDR3 sequence is 15 residues long. The germline V gene has CDR1 SSHAT and CDR2 FNYEAQ (reference sequence). CDR3 sequence (DNA): TGTGCTAGCAGCCCAGCCGGCACGGGCTACAATGAGCAGTTCTTC. Amino acid sequence: CASSPAGTGYNEQFF.

The rearrangement uses TRBV7-9 and TRBJ2-3, with D unresolved. This CDR3 is built from 12 residues. The V gene lost 4 bases and the J gene lost 2 bases, with 4 bases spanning the gap. The V gene's germline CDR1 is SEHNR and CDR2 FQNEAQ (reference sequence). The CDR3 is CASSSSTDTQYF. Here the CDR3 DNA reads TGTGCCAGCAGCTCCTCCACAGATACGCAGTATTTT.

This chain uses TRBV29-1 with TRBJ1-2; the D is unclear. Germline V CDR1 and CDR2: SQVTM, ANQGSEA. The CDR3 has 12 residues. Trimming left V 8 bases short and J 1 base short, with 11 bases between. Here the CDR3 reads CSLRESNYGYTF. The CDR3 DNA reads as TGCAGCTTACGGGAAAGTAACTATGGCTACACCTTC.

The rearrangement joins TRBV5-6 to TRBJ2-3, with D perhaps matching TRBD1 (6 bases). Germline V lookup: CDR1 SGHDT, CDR2 YYEEEE. This CDR3 spans 16 amino acids. Trimming left V 0 bases short and J 2 bases short, with 13 bases between. This CDR3 is CASSLAKTGHTDTQYF. CDR3 DNA sequence: TGTGCCAGCAGCTTGGCCAAAACAGGGCACACAGATACGCAGTATTTT.

The chain combines TRBV28 with TRBJ1-1; D unclear. Germline V gene lookup returns CDR1 MDHEN and CDR2 SYDVKM. Trimming took off 8 bases at V and 12 bases at J, with 16 bases between the two ends. The CDR3 sequence is 11 residues long. The DNA of the CDR3 is TGTGCCAGCGACGAAGACCGTTTGACTTTCTTT. Its protein product is CASDEDRLTFF.

This clone was seen more than once but under ten times. The chain carries TRBV6-5 and TRBJ2-1; 7 positions agree with TRBD2. Unmatched junction bases numbered 8, after V lost 6 bases and J lost 6 bases. This CDR3 contains 14 residues. Germline CDR1 reads MNHEY; CDR2 reads SVGAGI. The CDR3 is CASRGWGGVNEQFF. CDR3 nucleotides: TGTGCCAGCAGGGGATGGGGAGGGGTCAATGAGCAGTTCTTC.

The CDR3 DNA reads as TGTGCCAGCAGCCAAGAAGGCCAGGGGGAATCACCCCTCCACTTT. Translated, it gives CASSQEGQGESPLHF. The chain links TRBV4-2 to TRBJ1-6, with TRBD1 identical over 7 bases. From germline, CDR1 is LGHNA and CDR2 YNFKEQ. The length of the CDR3 is 15 residues. Unmatched junction bases numbered 6, after V lost 0 bases and J lost 10 bases.

This CDR3 is CAWSGGQWNQPQHF. The CDR3 coding sequence is TGTGCCTGGAGTGGGGGACAGTGGAATCAGCCCCAGCATTTT. The gene calls are TRBV30 and TRBJ1-5; 7 bases fit TRBD1. CDR1 GTSNPN and CDR2 SVGIG come from the germline V gene (reference sequence). V was pared by 1 base and J by 4 bases, with 4 bases of the junction left unmatched. The CDR3 is 14 residues long.

V and J are TRBV11-2 and TRBJ1-1, with D possibly being TRBD1 (5 bases). Germline V gene lookup returns CDR1 SGHAT and CDR2 FQNNGV. CDR3 length: 14 amino acids. V lost 3 bases and J lost 1, with 9 bases in between. The CDR3 region is CASSLGVRNTEAFF. The CDR3 DNA reads TGTGCCAGCAGCTTGGGGGTAAGGAACACTGAAGCTTTCTTT.